This entry is about one T cell receptor beta chain. The data originate from a study of shared clonotypes between healthy human individuals. The trim removed 4 bases at V and 9 bases at J, leaving 13 bases unmatched. CDR1 MRHNA and CDR2 SNTAGT come from the germline V gene. There are 16 residues in the CDR3. Some clones are missing from TCRdb's copy, which holds only in-frame ones; the method was immunoSEQ multiplex PCR. This sample has some 2,100,000 clones, with about 94% found just once. The sample comprised naive CD4+ T cells sorted from blood. Described subset: CD45RA+ positively selected. The sequence was obtained from a man aged 18 to 29 in good health. The chain is built from TRBV6-4 and TRBJ2-1; 9 positions agree with TRBD1. CDR3 region: CASSGKQGAITSEQFF. The CDR3 DNA reads TGTGCCAGCAGTGGCAAACAGGGGGCCATAACCAGTGAGCAGTTCTTC.